These 8 T cell receptor beta chains were sequenced from one sample in a study of T cell responses to AZD1222 COVID-19 vaccine. Measured with immunoSEQ multiplex PCR; TCRdb has only the in-frame clones, and not every one. Of about 150,000 clones listed, 90% are singletons. The starting material was peripheral blood, obtained 28 days after the second AZD1222 dose. The receptors come from an adult who received the AZD1222 COVID-19 vaccine.

The genes are TRBV10-2 and TRBJ2-7; TRBD2 matches 8 bases. Germline V CDR1 and CDR2: WSHSY, SAAADI. The CDR3 is 14 amino acids. With V trimmed by 2 bases and J by 0 bases, 0 bases remained unmatched. The CDR3 sequence: CASSESGSSYEQYF. The CDR3 DNA follows: TGCGCCAGCAGTGAGAGCGGGAGCTCCTACGAGCAGTACTTC.

This rearrangement joins TRBV7-8 to TRBJ1-5; D might be TRBD1 (5 bases). CDR3 length: 17 amino acids. The germline V gene encodes CDR1 SGHVS and CDR2 FQNEAQ. Trimming removed 0 bases from V and 5 bases from J, with 17 bases in between. The CDR3 protein is CASSLAGRGRSDQPQHF. In nucleotides, the CDR3 is TGTGCCAGCAGCTTAGCGGGGCGGGGGAGGTCGGATCAGCCCCAGCATTTT.

The genes are TRBV5-1 and TRBJ1-4, with TRBD1 matching over 8 bases. Germline V gives CDR1 SGHRS, CDR2 YFSETQ. V dropped 2 bases and J dropped 8; count of bases not matched to a gene: 11. CDR3 length equals 16 residues. The CDR3 region is CASSFGQGQGREKLFF. The CDR3 DNA reads as TGCGCCAGCAGCTTTGGTCAAGGACAGGGACGCGAAAAACTGTTTTTT.

This clone was detected a few times. The CDR3, as DNA: TGTGCCAGCGAATCCTATGGCTCGAATGAGCAGTTCTTC. Residues: CASESYGSNEQFF. The V and J genes are TRBV28 and TRBJ2-1; D uncertain. Germline assignment: CDR1 MDHEN and CDR2 SYDVKM. V shed 8 bases and J shed 7 bases, with 15 bases lying between them. The CDR3 runs 13 residues.

This CDR3 is CASSQEMGGGSPLHF. CDR3 bases: TGCGCCAGCAGCCAAGAGATGGGCGGCGGATCACCCCTCCACTTT. V is TRBV4-1 and J is TRBJ1-6; D is undetermined. In germline, CDR1 is MGHRA, CDR2 YSYEKL. This CDR3 has 15 amino acids. Trimming took off 0 bases at V and 10 bases at J, with 13 bases between the two ends.

The chain is built from TRBV20-1 and TRBJ2-7; maybe TRBD2 (5 bases). V lost 3 bases and J 3 bases, leaving 15 bases between the germline ends. The CDR3 runs 14 residues. Germline assignment: CDR1 DFQATT and CDR2 SNEGSKA (reference sequence). CDR3 residues: CSASSSTYYYEQYF. CDR3 bases: TGCAGTGCTAGTTCTAGCACCTACTACTACGAGCAGTACTTC.

This sequence joins TRBV28 and TRBJ2-7, with no clear D. V dropped 5 bases and J dropped 1 base, with 6 bases sitting between them. The CDR3 loop spans 12 amino acids. Germline V gives CDR1 MDHEN, CDR2 SYDVKM. Here the CDR3 DNA reads TGTGCCAGCAGTCTCCGATCCTACGAGCAGTACTTC. It yields the protein CASSLRSYEQYF.

The chain joins TRBV30 to TRBJ2-7; the D gene is possibly TRBD1 (5 bases). In germline, CDR1 is GTSNPN, CDR2 SVGIG (reference sequence). The CDR3 spans 11 residues. V dropped 5 bases and J dropped 6 bases, with 11 bases sitting between them. CDR3 sequence: CAWAGNSEQYF. In DNA form, the CDR3 reads TGTGCCTGGGCAGGGAACAGCGAGCAGTACTTC.